This TCR beta chain was captured by sequencing in a study of graft-versus-host responses after intestinal transplantation (dated by TCRdb to the early 2020s). General notes on the study: The transplants that recipients received were multivisceral, liver-intestinal, or isolated intestinal. A cohort of around 25 intestinal transplant recipients, including one retransplant, was enrolled, and a few patients lacking pretransplant specimens were excluded. After intestinal transplantation, graft-versus-host and host-versus-graft alloreactive T cell clones were followed in the graft, circulation and bone marrow using bulk TCR-beta CDR3 sequencing. Instead of going to the commercial service, samples from a few later patients were sequenced in-house on an Illumina MiSeq and processed with MiXCR. Alloreactive clones were identified by sequencing pre-transplant mixed lymphocyte reaction products and comparing these products with unstimulated pre-transplant donor and recipient T cells. A peak of at least 4% donor T cells among recipient peripheral blood mononuclear cells was the definition used for donor T cell macrochimerism. Every recipient was given anti-thymocyte globulin induction, followed by around three years of maintenance tacrolimus and steroids. General conclusions and limits of the study: Conclusions were limited by the relatively low number and heterogeneity of intestinal transplant patients. GvH clones turned up in recipient bone marrow, with some appearing earlier in ileal mucosa or blood, a pattern consistent with an intestinal mucosal origin. Peak levels of circulating GvH clones were associated with declines in HvG clones early after transplant. High GvH to HvG T cell clonal ratios were observed in the allografts of patients with donor T cell macrochimerism.

Reading the label with the study, this specimen's time point is: cells obtained before transplantation from donor or recipient. CD3+CD4+ and CD3+CD8+ populations were FACS-sorted from unstimulated pre-transplant donor and recipient cells taken from spleen or lymph nodes. This clone is characterized as medium-sized (0.01 to 0.1%). The antigen it recognizes is unknown. Base qualities are missing; no much larger clone stands one base away. Libraries were constructed by the immunoSEQ multiplex PCR assay. For most patients, genomic DNA was isolated with the Qiagen DNeasy Blood and Tissue Kit and sent frozen to Adaptive Biotechnologies for TCR sequencing. For most patients, high-throughput TCR-beta CDR3 sequencing of genomic DNA was performed by Adaptive Biotechnologies. Under the source paper's analysis protocol: Adaptive's ImmunoSEQ software was the source of the TCR sequencing data for approximately 18 patients, while a few other patients were processed with MiXCR and VDJtools. To correct CD4 versus CD8 sorting errors, sequences present in both subsets at a frequency ratio below 5:1 were removed. CDR3 nucleotide sequences shared between donor and recipient were removed because their origin could not be assigned. To count as alloreactive, a clone needed at least 2-fold expansion over unstimulated cells and a minimum CFSE-low frequency of 0.002% (template counts) or 0.001% (read counts). Clones detected in sequenced pre-transplant spleen, lymph node, or MLR CFSE-low populations of the donor or recipient were defined as mappable. The cumulative frequency of alloreactive clones was calculated as a percentage of all sequences, weighted by copy number. TCRdb took over this immuneACCESS table, retaining in-frame rearrangements with V and J assigned. Such tables are incomplete; in checked studies, under half of the missing clones stem from an unresolved V gene, and the remainder is unexplained. The V and J calls and clone size are taken from that table; D and trimming were inferred from the DNA. The sample table lists under 95,000 clones, more than 70% of them with a count of one. Roughly 2.6% of the sample is taken by the ten largest.

According to the germline V gene, CDR1 reads MRHNA and CDR2 reads SNTAGT. For this chain, trimming is 0 bases at the V end and 9 bases at the J end, and the number of junction bases without a gene match is 5. The CDR3 measures 15 amino acids from cysteine to phenylalanine. CDR3 DNA is the only sequence kept; it has 45 bases, read in frame from the first base. The rearranged segments are TRBV6-4 and TRBJ2-1; 10 of the junction bases match TRBD2. This sample comprised unstimulated CD8+ T cells sorted from spleen or lymph node cells, obtained before intestinal transplant. The receptor comes from a human donor who received an intestinal transplant. CDR3 reads: CASSDSEREGSEQFF. Read as DNA, the sequence is TGTGCCAGCAGTGACTCGGAGCGGGAGGGAAGTGAGCAGTTCTTC.